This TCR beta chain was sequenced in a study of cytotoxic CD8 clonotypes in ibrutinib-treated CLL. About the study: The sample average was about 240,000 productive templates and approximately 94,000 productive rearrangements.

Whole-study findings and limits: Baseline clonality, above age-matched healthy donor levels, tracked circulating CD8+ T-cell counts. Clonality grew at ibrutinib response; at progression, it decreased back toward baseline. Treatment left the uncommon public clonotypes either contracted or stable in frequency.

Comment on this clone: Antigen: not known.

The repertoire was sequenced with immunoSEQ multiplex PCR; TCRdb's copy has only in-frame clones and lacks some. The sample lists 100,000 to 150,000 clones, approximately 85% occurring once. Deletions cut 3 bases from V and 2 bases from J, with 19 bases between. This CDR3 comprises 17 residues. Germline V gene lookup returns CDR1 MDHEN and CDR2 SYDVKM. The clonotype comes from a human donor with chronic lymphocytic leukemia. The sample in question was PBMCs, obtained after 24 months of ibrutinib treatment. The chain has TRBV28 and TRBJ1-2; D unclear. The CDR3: CASSFPGRNSENYGYTF. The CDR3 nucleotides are TGTGCCAGCAGTTTTCCCGGACGGAACTCCGAGAACTATGGCTACACCTTC.